Here is one TCR beta chain with its context. These data come from a study of T cell changes during pregnancy in multiple sclerosis. Using immunoSEQ multiplex PCR, the repertoire was profiled, and TCRdb retains in-frame clones only, with some absent. Of 50,000 or so clones in the sample, approximately 90% were seen once. In germline, CDR1 is SGHRS, CDR2 YFSETQ. The length of the CDR3 is 15 residues. Trimming took 3 bases from V and 0 from J, leaving 12 bases between them. This material consisted of CD4+ T cells from peripheral blood mononuclear cells, taken before pregnancy. This TCR derives from a female donor with multiple sclerosis, enrolled in a pregnancy study. This chain connects TRBV5-1 to TRBJ1-2; the D is unclear. Written as DNA, the CDR3 is TGCGCCAGCAGCTCCCGGACGGGATCTAACTATGGCTACACCTTC. Protein: CASSSRTGSNYGYTF. The entire variable domain, with the rest obtained from reference TRBV5-1 and TRBJ1-2, is as follows: KAGVTQTPRYLIKTRGQQVTLSCSPISGHRSVSWYQQTPGQGLQFLFEYFSETQRNKGNFPGRFSGRQFSNSRSEMNVSTLELGDSALYLCASSSRTGSNYGYTFGSGTRLTVV.